The entry below gives a single TCR beta chain sequence along with its context. Its target is not known. This CDR3 comprises 17 residues. Relapses following autologous stem cell transplantation were seen in all patients, with brentuximab vedotin exposure varying. Complete response, partial response or progressive disease was recorded as best response. This record comes from a study of PD-1 blockade in classical Hodgkin lymphoma. The wider study: Patients were dosed intravenously with nivolumab at 3 mg/kg every 2 weeks. General study points: Newly diagnosed patients reportedly had lower baseline TCR diversity than healthy donors.

Assay: immunoSEQ multiplex PCR; the TCRdb copy retains only in-frame clones and omits some. The table has under 30,000 clones, roughly two thirds seen once. The chain recombines TRBV21-1 with TRBJ1-1; the table gives TRBD1 as D, unverified against the DNA. TRBV21-1 is tagged as a pseudogene. The specimen was peripheral blood mononuclear cells (PBMCs), collected at baseline. This receptor was identified in a human donor with classical Hodgkin lymphoma. Written as DNA, the CDR3 is TGTGCCAGCACCCCCCTATTTCGACAGAGTATGAACACTGAAGCTTTCTTT. This codes for CASTPLFRQSMNTEAFF.